The 32 T cell receptor beta chains below were found in one sample sequenced in a study of blood T cell repertoires in COVID-19. This table comes from immunoSEQ multiplex PCR, and its TCRdb copy is limited to in-frame clones, with some not included. Counted here are approximately 260,000 clones, about 86% occurring once; the ten biggest clones make up under 4.5%. Sequenced: PBMCs or T cells enriched from blood (not recorded which). The receptors derive from a man aged 25 to 40 with acute COVID-19.

This clone was observed at least ten times. The rearrangement links TRBV24-1 to TRBJ2-1; D gene uncertain. V was pared by 2 bases and J by 7 bases, with 11 bases between. The length of the CDR3 is 14 residues. Germline CDR1 reads KGHDR; CDR2 reads SFDVKD. CDR3 nucleotides: TGTGCCACCAGTGATTCATGGGCTGTGAATGAGCAGTTCTTC. This encodes CATSDSWAVNEQFF.

On this clone: Compared with germline, one end of the junction differs, possibly owing to a read error. The rearrangement links TRBV19 to TRBJ1-2; 8 bases match TRBD1. CDR3 length: 15 amino acids. Germline V gene data show CDR1 as LNHDA and CDR2 as SQIVND (reference sequence). CDR3 in amino acids: CGSLPGGAGNYGYTF. The CDR3 nucleotides are TGTGGCAGTTTACCAGGGGGCGCCGGGAACTATGGCTACACCTTC. Supplemented by reference TRBV19 and TRBJ1-2, the full variable domain reads DGGITQSPKYLFRKEGQNVTLSCEQNLNHDAMYWYRQDPGQGLRLIYYSQIVNDFQKGDIAEGYSVSREKKESFPLTVTSAQKNPTAFYLCGSLPGGAGNYGYTFGSGTRLTVV.

The gene calls are TRBV6-1 and TRBJ1-1; TRBD1 aligns across 11 bases. CDR1 and CDR2 (germline): MNHNS, SASEGT. This CDR3 spans 16 amino acids. Trimming at V came to 4 bases and at J to 4 bases, leaving 8 bases not matched to a gene. CDR3 residues: CASSAGTGGLVTEAFF. The CDR3 DNA reads TGTGCCAGCAGTGCCGGGACAGGGGGTTTGGTCACTGAAGCTTTCTTT.

The sample holds one count of this clone. The chain joins TRBV24-1 to TRBJ2-2; TRBD2 matches at 11 bases. The CDR3 extends over 16 amino acids. Germline trimming cut 6 bases from V and 5 bases from J; bases unmatched to any gene: 7. From germline, CDR1 is KGHDR and CDR2 SFDVKD. CDR3 sequence reads: CATSKGTSGGTGELFF. CDR3 DNA sequence: TGTGCCACCAGTAAGGGGACTAGCGGTGGGACCGGGGAGCTGTTTTTT.

V is TRBV5-4 and J is TRBJ2-7; 9 bases fit TRBD2. Germline CDR1 and CDR2: SGHNT and YYREEE (reference sequence). The CDR3 loop spans 14 amino acids. V dropped 3 bases and J dropped 2; count of bases not matched to a gene: 3. Here the CDR3 reads CASSSREGAYEQYV. DNA of the CDR3: TGTGCCAGCAGCTCGCGGGAGGGAGCCTACGAGCAGTACGTC.

Worth noting for this clone: The same CDR3 is also encoded by other DNA sequences in this sample. The chain employs TRBV9 and TRBJ1-2, with D tentatively TRBD1 (6 bases). The CDR3 loop spans 14 amino acids. V lost 0 bases to trimming and J lost 5 bases, with 11 bases between them. CDR1 is SGDLS and CDR2 is YYNGEE in the germline V gene. The CDR3 bases are TGTGCCAGCAGCGTAGGAGGGGGGGATTATGGCTACACCTTC. This sequence encodes CASSVGGGDYGYTF.

This chain joins TRBV5-1 and TRBJ1-2; 8 bases match TRBD1. There are 13 residues in the CDR3. With 4 bases clipped from V and 8 bases from J, the junction kept 7 bases outside the gene matches. Germline lookup yields CDR1 SGHRS and CDR2 YFSETQ. The CDR3 coding sequence is TGCGCCAGCAGCCCGACAGGGGAGCGCGGCTACACCTTC. Protein: CASSPTGERGYTF.

The chain employs TRBV5-1 and TRBJ1-2; the D is unclear. CDR1 and CDR2 (germline): SGHRS, YFSETQ. The CDR3 length is 15 residues. V lost 0 bases and J 8 bases, leaving 17 bases between the germline ends. The CDR3 DNA is TGCGCCAGCAGCTTGGACCTCGGGAGGGAGTTGGGCTACACCTTC. Its protein is CASSLDLGRELGYTF.

The table lists this clone with a few counts. CDR3 DNA: TGCGCCAGCAGCCAAGTCGGGGGGGATGGGGAGCAGTTCTTC. This translates into CASSQVGGDGEQFF. This rearrangement joins TRBV4-3 to TRBJ2-1; 8 nucleotides agree with TRBD2. CDR3 length equals 14 residues. The germline gives CDR1 LGHNA, CDR2 YSLEER. J gave up 10 bases and V 1 base, and 6 bases lay outside the gene matches.

This sequence joins TRBV18 and TRBJ2-1; TRBD2 matches at 12 bases. J gave up 3 bases and V 6 bases, and 6 bases lay outside the gene matches. In germline, CDR1 is KGHSH, CDR2 LQKENI. The CDR3 is made up of 16 amino acids. CDR3: CASSPTSGGNYNEQFF. CDR3 nucleotide sequence: TGTGCCAGCTCGCCGACTAGCGGGGGAAACTACAATGAGCAGTTCTTC.

The DNA for the CDR3 is TGTGCCAGCAGCTCTGGAGAGGGTAGCAATCAGCCCCAGCATTTT. Encoded protein: CASSSGEGSNQPQHF. This rearrangement joins TRBV7-9 to TRBJ1-5; D gene uncertain. CDR3 length: 15 amino acids. Trimming left V 4 bases short and J 0 bases short, with 10 bases between. Germline assignment: CDR1 SEHNR and CDR2 FQNEAQ (reference sequence).

This clone was seen only once. This chain joins TRBV11-3 and TRBJ1-3, with D perhaps TRBD1 (6 bases). Trimming stripped 7 bases from V and 0 bases from J, with 13 bases between. The germline gives CDR1 SGHNT, CDR2 YENEEA. CDR3 size: 15 residues. The CDR3 DNA reads TGTGCCAGCACCGGGGGGGGCGTCTCTGGAAACACCATATATTTT. Its translation is CASTGGGVSGNTIYF.

The J gene is TRBJ2-2, the V gene TRBV24-1, with D possibly matching TRBD2 (6 bases). Germline values: CDR1 KGHDR, CDR2 SFDVKD. V shed 4 bases and J shed 0 bases, with 14 bases lying between them. The CDR3 extends over 17 amino acids. Written as DNA, the CDR3 is TGTGCCACCAGTGAACTTGGGACTTTCTCGAACACCGGGGAGCTGTTTTTT. Residues: CATSELGTFSNTGELFF.

This clone was seen just once. The CDR3 bases are TGTGCCAGCAGCCAAGTTGACACGGTGCGAATCACAGATACGCAGTATTTT. It is translated as CASSQVDTVRITDTQYF. The chain employs TRBV14 and TRBJ2-3; D uncertain. The CDR3 extends over 17 amino acids. Germline V gene lookup returns CDR1 SGHDN and CDR2 FVKESK. The V end was cut by 1 base, the J end by 2 bases, with 16 bases between.

This clone appeared a single time. The V call is TRBV20-1, the J call TRBJ1-4, with unresolved D. V shed 3 bases and J shed 8 bases, with 13 bases lying between them. CDR1 is DFQATT, CDR2 SNEGSKA, per germline (reference sequence). There are 13 residues in the CDR3. The chain's CDR3 is CSASTAVGEKLFF. The CDR3 bases are TGCAGTGCTAGTACGGCGGTCGGGGAAAAACTGTTTTTT.

V usage is TRBV10-2 and J usage is TRBJ2-1; 7 bases agree with TRBD1. Germline CDR1 reads WSHSY; CDR2 reads SAAADI. The CDR3 contains 14 residues. Losses at the gene ends were 11 bases for V and 4 bases for J; bases not matched to a gene: 11. The CDR3 DNA is TGCGCCTGCAACCGGGACAGCACTTACAATGAGCAGTTCTTC. It codes for CACNRDSTYNEQFF.

In this sample, this clone turned up once. This chain joins TRBV10-2 and TRBJ2-3, with 14 bases aligning to TRBD2. Germline V gene sequence: CDR1 WSHSY, CDR2 SAAADI. The CDR3 totals 14 residues. The V and J ends lost 7 bases and 7 bases, in that order; junction bases with no gene match: 4. Here the CDR3 DNA reads TGCGCCAGCATGACTAGCGGGGGGGCTAATACGCAGTATTTT. Its protein product is CASMTSGGANTQYF.

A note on this clone: One end of the junction fails to match germline, which may point to a read error. V and J are TRBV5-1 and TRBJ1-4; 8 positions agree with TRBD1. This CDR3 is built from 16 residues. CDR1 is SGHRS, CDR2 YFSETQ, per germline. The CDR3 loop reads CASSYQGAWTNEKLFF. The CDR3 DNA reads TGTGCCAGCAGCTATCAGGGGGCTTGGACTAATGAAAAACTGTTTTTT.

This clone was seen a few times. The chain joins TRBV18 to TRBJ1-2; TRBD1 aligns across 8 bases. Losses at the gene ends were 3 bases for V and 5 bases for J; bases not matched to a gene: 5. Germline CDR1 reads KGHSH; CDR2 reads LQKENI. This CDR3 region has 14 residues. For the CDR3, the DNA is TGTGCCAGCTCACCGGAGGACAGGGCTTATGGCTACACCTTC. This translates into CASSPEDRAYGYTF.

The J gene is TRBJ2-6, the V gene TRBV5-4, with D unresolved. The CDR3 sequence is 14 residues long. The V end was cut by 5 bases, the J end by 1 base, with 7 bases between. The germline gives CDR1 SGHNT, CDR2 YYREEE (reference sequence). The CDR3 bases are TGTGCCAGCAGAATCAGTTCTGGGGCCAACGTCCTGACTTTC. Its translation is CASRISSGANVLTF.

The chain recombines TRBV28 with TRBJ2-1, with 7 nucleotides matching TRBD1. V lost 7 bases, J lost 4 bases, and 4 bases stayed unmatched. The CDR3 extends over 13 amino acids. Germline values: CDR1 MDHEN, CDR2 SYDVKM. The CDR3 coding sequence is TGTGCCAGCATCCAGACAGGGTACAATGAGCAGTTCTTC. Protein: CASIQTGYNEQFF.

The rearrangement uses TRBV29-1 and TRBJ2-2; no reliable D call. V was clipped by 5 bases and J by 5 bases, with 15 bases between them. The CDR3 covers 14 residues. CDR1 and CDR2 (germline): SQVTM, ANQGSEA. Written as DNA, the CDR3 is TGCAGCGTTCGTGCACAGCACCGGACCGGGGAGCTGTTTTTT. This encodes CSVRAQHRTGELFF.

CDR3 residues: CASSYGGQFGTQYF. In nucleotides, the CDR3 is TGTGCCAGCAGCTACGGAGGGCAGTTCGGTACGCAGTATTTT. The V and J genes are TRBV11-2 and TRBJ2-3; D perhaps matches TRBD2 (6 bases). This CDR3 contains 14 residues. The ends were cut back, 4 bases at V and 8 bases at J, with 16 bases in the middle. The germline V gene has CDR1 SGHAT and CDR2 FQNNGV.

This rearrangement joins TRBV21-1 to TRBJ2-2; the table's D call of TRBD2 was not tested on the DNA. TRBV21-1 is noted as a pseudogene. This CDR3 region has 16 residues. CDR3 protein: CASSNVNSGGDGELFF. CDR3 nucleotides: TGTGCCAGCAGCAACGTGAATAGCGGGGGGGATGGGGAGCTGTTTTTT.

The J gene is TRBJ2-2, the V gene TRBV5-4, with unresolved D. The ends were cut back, 0 bases at V and 6 bases at J, with 3 bases in the middle. The CDR3 spans 12 residues. Germline V gene data show CDR1 as SGHNT and CDR2 as YYREEE (reference sequence). CDR3 protein: CASSLAAGELFF. The DNA of the CDR3 is TGTGCCAGCAGCTTGGCGGCCGGGGAGCTGTTTTTT.

V gene TRBV2 combines with J gene TRBJ1-2; D is uncertain. The CDR3 runs 15 residues. Germline CDR1 reads SNHLY; CDR2 reads FYNNEI. The germline V and J ends were trimmed by 0 bases and 4 bases, with 12 bases remaining between them. CDR3 bases: TGTGCCAGCAGTGAAGCGCCGTGGGAGCCCTATGGCTACACCTTC. It encodes CASSEAPWEPYGYTF.

This chain links TRBV28 with TRBJ1-1; maybe TRBD1 (5 bases). V dropped 7 bases and J dropped 4 bases, with 19 bases sitting between them. Germline V gene lookup returns CDR1 MDHEN and CDR2 SYDVKM. There are 15 residues in the CDR3. In DNA, the CDR3 is TGTGCCAGCACCCTGGGGGGTACTGGGACCACTGAAGCTTTCTTT. This gives the protein CASTLGGTGTTEAFF.

The genes are TRBV3-1 (or the pseudogene TRBV3-2) and TRBJ1-2; the match to TRBD1 covers 9 bases. CDR1 is LGHDT and CDR2 is YNNKEL in the germline V gene (reference sequence). With 10 bases clipped from V and 7 bases from J, the junction kept 7 bases outside the gene matches. This CDR3 spans 12 amino acids. The CDR3 sequence: CATKQGALGYTF. CDR3 nucleotide sequence: TGTGCCACCAAACAGGGGGCTCTTGGCTACACCTTC.

This clone was seen a handful of times. The chain carries TRBV7-2 and TRBJ1-2; D gene unclear. V was pared by 4 bases and J by 5 bases, with 11 bases between. Germline CDR1 and CDR2: SGHTA and FQGNSA. The CDR3 has 13 amino acids. CDR3 coding DNA: TGTGCCAGCAGCTCTGCGCCTCTGTATGGCTACACCTTC. This translates into CASSSAPLYGYTF.

A single count supports this clone. J is TRBJ2-4 and V is TRBV7-3, with 9 nucleotides matching TRBD1. CDR1 is SGHTA, CDR2 FQGTGA, per germline. The CDR3 covers 15 residues. V lost 2 bases, J lost 7 bases, and 6 bases stayed unmatched. The CDR3 DNA is TGTGCCAGCAGCTTATTTCCCGGGACAGGGAACATTCAGTACTTC. Residues: CASSLFPGTGNIQYF.

V usage is TRBV5-1 and J usage is TRBJ1-2, with D possibly TRBD1 on 6 matching bases. The ends were cut back, 3 bases at V and 8 bases at J, with 23 bases in the middle. CDR1 is SGHRS, CDR2 YFSETQ, per germline. This CDR3 is built from 16 residues. DNA of the CDR3: TGCGCCAGCAGCTCTGACAGGTACGACGGCGGAGGAGGCTACACCTTC. It is translated as CASSSDRYDGGGGYTF.

The chain's CDR3 is CASSQEGGRPYNEQFF. CDR3 DNA sequence: TGTGCCAGCAGCCAAGAGGGCGGGAGACCCTACAATGAGCAGTTCTTC. The chain uses TRBV14 and TRBJ2-1; TRBD2 aligns across 7 bases. With 0 bases clipped from V and 2 bases from J, the junction kept 4 bases outside the gene matches. This CDR3 is built from 16 residues. From germline, CDR1 is SGHDN and CDR2 FVKESK.